The 24 T cell receptor beta chains below all came from one sample that was sequenced in a study of regulatory T cells in long-lasting Graves disease. Libraries of TCR beta came from iRepertoire HTBI primers plus Arm-PCR of CDR3 regions. TCRdb re-analysed the multiplex PCR reads in MiXCR, keeping a single row per CDR3 protein. The sample lists roughly 400,000 distinct CDR3 sequences, about 21% seen once, with roughly an eighth in the top ten. Time point denoted: persistent/refractory GD, antithyroid drugs over 5 years with positive TRAb. There was RNA extracted from PBMCs, and the TCR library was made from it. The specimen was peripheral blood mononuclear cells (PBMCs), collected when the disease was refractory, from a patient treated with antithyroid drugs. Receptors were obtained from a female donor with Graves disease.

The chain's CDR3 is CASSISGTGVTEAFF. As DNA, the CDR3 is TGTGCCAGTAGTATTTCCGGGACAGGGGTGACTGAAGCTTTCTTT. The rearrangement joins TRBV19 to TRBJ1-1; 10 positions match TRBD1. CDR3 length equals 15 residues. The germline CDR1 and CDR2 sequences are LNHDA and SQIVND (reference sequence). V was clipped by 3 bases and J by 5 bases; unmatched bases: 6.

This clonotype was recorded a few times. V and J are TRBV5-8 and TRBJ1-5, with 7 bases identical to TRBD1. The CDR3 consists of 20 residues. Losses at the gene ends were 4 bases for V and 5 bases for J; bases not matched to a gene: 24. CDR1 and CDR2 from the germline V gene are SGHTS and YDEGEE. The CDR3 is CASSTLGGWDSAGDDQPQHF. The CDR3 DNA sequence: TGTGCCAGCAGCACCCTTGGTGGCTGGGACAGCGCTGGGGATGATCAGCCCCAGCATTTT.

Ten or more counts support this clonotype. The chain couples TRBV28 to TRBJ1-2; D might be TRBD1 (5 bases). V lost 5 bases and J lost 3, with 10 bases in between. Germline V gene sequence: CDR1 MDHEN, CDR2 SYDVKM. The CDR3 extends over 13 amino acids. CDR3 amino acids: CASSQGVDYGYTF. CDR3 coding DNA: TGTGCCAGCAGTCAGGGTGTCGACTATGGCTACACCTTC.

Comment on this clonotype: A single base separates this from a much larger clone, so it may be a read error. The rearrangement uses TRBV5-1 and TRBJ1-1; D is possibly TRBD1 (6 bases). The CDR3 has 14 residues. V lost 10 bases and J lost 1, with 17 bases in between. The germline gives CDR1 SGHRS, CDR2 YFSETQ. CDR3 DNA sequence: TGCGCCGGCACCCCGGGACATCGGAACACTGAAGCTTTCTTT. This gives the protein CAGTPGHRNTEAFF.

Remarks on this clonotype: A single base separates this from a much larger clone, so it may be a read error. This chain links TRBV28 with TRBJ2-4; 7 nucleotides match TRBD1. This CDR3 comprises 16 residues. Germline CDR1 is MDHEN and CDR2 is SYDVKM. With V trimmed by 4 bases and J by 3 bases, 9 bases remained unmatched. The CDR3 bases are TGTGCCAGCAGTTCCTTACAGGGGAAAATCAAAAACATTCAGTACTTC. It yields the protein CASSSLQGKIKNIQYF.

This clonotype has more than one count but fewer than ten. This chain links TRBV20-1 with TRBJ2-7, with a possible D match to TRBD2 (5 bases). The germline V and J ends were trimmed by 4 bases and 0 bases, with 10 bases remaining between them. The CDR3 is 13 residues long. Germline V lookup: CDR1 DFQATT, CDR2 SNEGSKA (reference sequence). DNA for the CDR3: TGCAGTGCTACGCGACGGGACTCCTACGAGCAGTACTTC. It translates to CSATRRDSYEQYF.

This clonotype occurred many times. This rearrangement joins TRBV7-9 to TRBJ2-7; D is unclear. Per germline, CDR1 SEHNR and CDR2 FQNEAQ (reference sequence). This CDR3 has 14 residues. The ends were cut back, 5 bases at V and 4 bases at J, with 15 bases in the middle. DNA of the CDR3: TGTGCCAGCAGCCCGGCCGGTCTAGGTTACGAGCAGTACTTC. Residues: CASSPAGLGYEQYF.

This clonotype was seen repeatedly, ten times or more. V gene TRBV7-2 combines with J gene TRBJ2-7; D may be TRBD2 (5 bases). V dropped 6 bases and J dropped 3 bases, with 15 bases sitting between them. CDR1 and CDR2 (germline): SGHTA, FQGNSA. This CDR3 spans 14 amino acids. The CDR3 is CASRTSSLHYEQYF. The CDR3 region has the DNA TGTGCCAGCAGGACTTCTAGCCTACACTACGAGCAGTACTTC.

This clonotype has only a few counts. This rearrangement joins TRBV12-3 or TRBV12-4 to TRBJ2-2; TRBD1 is a possible D gene (5 bases). This CDR3 is 16 amino acids long. V shed 7 bases and J shed 1 base, with 16 bases lying between them. In nucleotides, the CDR3 is TGTGCCAGCATCGAAGGGGAAAGGGTGAACACCGGGGAGCTGTTTTTT. Protein: CASIEGERVNTGELFF.

This clonotype was found many times. The chain carries TRBV28 and TRBJ1-3; a possible D gene is TRBD1 (5 bases). Germline V gene data show CDR1 as MDHEN and CDR2 as SYDVKM. Deletions cut 4 bases from V and 6 bases from J, with 7 bases between. This CDR3 has 12 residues. The CDR3 DNA is TGTGCCAGCAGTTGGGGGTTAAACACCATATATTTT. It encodes CASSWGLNTIYF.

This chain links TRBV27 with TRBJ2-3, with 7 bases aligning to TRBD2. From germline, CDR1 is MNHEY and CDR2 SMNVEV (reference sequence). The CDR3 runs 15 residues. V shed 5 bases and J 3 bases; nucleotides not matched to a gene: 8. The CDR3 loop is CASSDGLGATDTQYF. The CDR3 nucleotides are TGTGCCAGCAGTGATGGACTAGGGGCTACAGATACGCAGTATTTT.

Details on this clonotype: This may arise from a read error, as a much more abundant clone is one base away. This sequence joins TRBV9 and TRBJ1-4, with 9 bases aligning to TRBD1. This CDR3 has 15 amino acids. The V and J ends lost 0 bases and 10 bases, in that order; junction bases with no gene match: 7. The V gene's germline CDR1 is SGDLS and CDR2 YYNGEE. CDR3 amino acids: CASSVDRGQRGKLFF. The CDR3 bases are TGTGCCAGCAGCGTAGACAGGGGGCAACGTGGAAAACTGTTTTTT.

This clonotype was recorded at least ten times. This rearrangement joins TRBV2 to TRBJ2-7, with D unclear. Germline lookup yields CDR1 SNHLY and CDR2 FYNNEI. The CDR3 has 11 residues. With 0 bases removed from V and 7 bases from J, the gap between germline ends came to 4 bases. The CDR3 here is CASSEAWEQYF. CDR3 bases: TGTGCCAGCAGTGAAGCTTGGGAGCAGTACTTC. Drawing the rest from reference TRBV2 and TRBJ2-7, the complete variable domain is EPEVTQTPSHQVTQMGQEVILRCVPISNHLYFYWYRQILGQKVEFLVSFYNNEISEKSEIFDDQFSVERPDGSNFTLKIRSTKLEDSAMYFCASSEAWEQYFGPGTRLTVT.

This clonotype was detected only a few times. V usage is TRBV4-1 and J usage is TRBJ1-4; 10 bases map to TRBD1. Looked up from germline, CDR1 is MGHRA and CDR2 is YSYEKL. The length of the CDR3 is 16 residues. J gave up 7 bases and V 4 bases, and 9 bases lay outside the gene matches. CDR3 nucleotide sequence: TGCGCCAGCAGCCCAGCGGGACAGGGGAATTTTGAAAAACTGTTTTTT. The encoded protein is CASSPAGQGNFEKLFF.

Many counts were recorded for this clonotype. The chain joins TRBV6-1 to TRBJ1-1; D remains unclear. Germline assignment: CDR1 MNHNS and CDR2 SASEGT. Trimming cost V 6 bases and J 3 bases, with 14 bases left between them. The CDR3 sequence is 14 residues long. CDR3 coding DNA: TGTGCCAGCAGCCAGACGGGAGGGCACACTGAAGCTTTCTTT. This codes for CASSQTGGHTEAFF.

The rearrangement joins TRBV11-2 to TRBJ2-1; D ambiguous. V was shortened by 0 bases and J by 8 bases, with 2 bases between the two germline ends. The V gene's germline CDR1 is SGHAT and CDR2 FQNNGV. The CDR3 totals 11 residues. The CDR3 DNA reads TGTGCCAGCAGCTTAGAGCATGAGCAGTTCTTC. It codes for CASSLEHEQFF.

V gene TRBV15 combines with J gene TRBJ2-7; possible D gene TRBD1, 6 bases. Germline V CDR1 and CDR2: LNHNV, YYDKDF (reference sequence). The CDR3 consists of 15 residues. V was clipped by 0 bases and J by 2 bases, with 11 bases between them. CDR3 loop: CATSRDPRGTYEQYF. CDR3 nucleotide sequence: TGTGCCACCAGCAGAGACCCCAGGGGAACCTACGAGCAGTACTTC.

The chain combines TRBV6-1 with TRBJ2-2; a weak D match, TRBD2 (6 bases). The CDR3 totals 15 residues. Trimming removed 8 bases at V and 4 bases at J, with 17 bases between. CDR1 and CDR2 from the germline V gene are MNHNS and SASEGT. CDR3 sequence: CASGVGGVGTGELFF. CDR3 DNA sequence: TGTGCCAGCGGCGTGGGGGGAGTGGGCACCGGGGAGCTGTTTTTT.

This chain joins TRBV24-1 and TRBJ1-5; possible D gene TRBD1, 5 bases. The CDR3 has 13 residues. V was cut by 5 bases and J by 2 bases, with 6 bases left in between. Germline CDR1 KGHDR, CDR2 SFDVKD. The CDR3 DNA is TGTGCCACCAGTGTGGGGGGCAATCAGCCCCAGCATTTT. Its protein product is CATSVGGNQPQHF.

The table lists this clonotype with many counts. CDR3 residues: CASSERTGNSNQPQHF. The CDR3 region has the DNA TGTGCCAGCAGTGAAAGGACAGGCAATAGCAATCAGCCCCAGCATTTT. The V and J genes are TRBV6-1 and TRBJ1-5, with 7 bases aligning to TRBD1. The germline V gene has CDR1 MNHNS and CDR2 SASEGT. Unmatched junction bases numbered 4, after V lost 2 bases and J lost 0 bases. The CDR3 runs 16 residues.

Comment on this clonotype: A much larger clone is a single base away; this may be a read error. This chain links TRBV28 with TRBJ1-4, with D possibly TRBD1 on 5 matching bases. Per germline, CDR1 MDHEN and CDR2 SYDVKM. The CDR3 covers 14 residues. V lost 2 bases to trimming and J lost 8 bases, with 12 bases between them. CDR3 in DNA: TGTGCCAGCAGTTTAAGCAGGGCAGAGGAAAAACTGTTTTTT. This codes for CASSLSRAEEKLFF. Looking up the rest from reference TRBV28 and TRBJ1-4 gives the full variable domain: DVKVTQSSRYLVKRTGEKVFLECVQDMDHENMFWYRQDPGLGLRLIYFSYDVKMKEKGDIPEGYSVSREKKERFSLILESASTNQTSMYLCASSLSRAEEKLFFGSGTQLSVL.

CDR3 protein: CASSPTGGVWTGELFF. The CDR3 nucleotides read TGTGCCAGCAGCCCCACCGGGGGGGTTTGGACCGGGGAGCTGTTTTTT. The chain recombines TRBV9 with TRBJ2-2; 8 nucleotides align to TRBD2. With V trimmed by 4 bases and J by 5 bases, 10 bases remained unmatched. The CDR3 totals 16 residues. The germline V gene encodes CDR1 SGDLS and CDR2 YYNGEE.

This clonotype has a handful of counts. The chain couples TRBV13 to TRBJ2-3; 7 bases match TRBD1. Germline values: CDR1 PRHDT, CDR2 FYEKMQ (reference sequence). V lost 6 bases, J lost 3 bases, and 6 bases stayed unmatched. This CDR3 contains 14 residues. CDR3 residues: CASSTDRVTDTQYF. The CDR3 DNA follows: TGTGCCAGCAGTACCGACAGGGTTACAGATACGCAGTATTTT.

This clonotype was picked up many times. The genes are TRBV15 and TRBJ1-2; D possibly corresponds to TRBD1 (5 bases). The V end lost 0 bases, the J end lost 4 bases, and 15 bases lay between the germline ends. The CDR3 contains 16 residues. From germline, CDR1 is LNHNV and CDR2 YYDKDF (reference sequence). Here the CDR3 DNA reads TGTGCCACCAGCAGAGAGCTCGGGACGGTCCTCTATGGCTACACCTTC. Translation gives CATSRELGTVLYGYTF.